This T cell receptor beta chain emerged from a study of regulatory T cells in long-lasting Graves disease. This clonotype was detected once. Building of the TCR beta libraries involved iRepertoire HTBI primers and Arm-PCR of CDR3 regions. One entry per CDR3 protein results from TCRdb running MiXCR on the multiplex PCR reads. This repertoire shows about 420,000 distinct CDR3 sequences, around 17% found once; its top ten account for 20% to 25%. Trimming cost V 0 bases and J 3 bases; bases outside gene matches: 2. The germline gives CDR1 SGDLS, CDR2 YYNGEE. CDR3 length: 15 amino acids. As for time point: newly diagnosed GD, antithyroid drugs for less than 3 months. PBMC-derived RNA was used for the TCR library. A further study also used this sample, focusing on T cells in Graves' hyperthyroidism and ophthalmopathy.

This material consisted of peripheral blood mononuclear cells (PBMCs), taken at new diagnosis, from a patient treated with antithyroid drugs. This receptor was identified in a woman aged 18-35 years with Graves disease. The chain uses TRBV9 and TRBJ2-1, with 8 nucleotides matching TRBD2. The CDR3 is CASSVDAGGYNEQFF. Written as DNA, the CDR3 is TGTGCCAGCAGCGTAGACGCGGGAGGCTACAATGAGCAGTTCTTC. Looking up the rest from reference TRBV9 and TRBJ2-1 gives the full variable domain: DSGVTQTPKHLITATGQRVTLRCSPRSGDLSVYWYQQSLDQGLQFLIQYYNGEERAKGNILERFSAQQFPDLHSELNLSSLELGDSALYFCASSVDAGGYNEQFFGPGTRLTVL.